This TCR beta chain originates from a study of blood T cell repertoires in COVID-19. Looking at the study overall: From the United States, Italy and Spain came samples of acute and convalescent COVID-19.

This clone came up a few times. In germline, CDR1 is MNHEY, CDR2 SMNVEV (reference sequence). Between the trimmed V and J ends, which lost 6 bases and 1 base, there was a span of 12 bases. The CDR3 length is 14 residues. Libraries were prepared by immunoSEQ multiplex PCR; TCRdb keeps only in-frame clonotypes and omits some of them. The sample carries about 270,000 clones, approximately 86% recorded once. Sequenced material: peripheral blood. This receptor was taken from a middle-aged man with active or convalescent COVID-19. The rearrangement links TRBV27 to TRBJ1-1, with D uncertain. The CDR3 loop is CASRPLTPNTEAFF. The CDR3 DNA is TGTGCCAGCAGACCATTAACACCGAACACTGAAGCTTTCTTT.